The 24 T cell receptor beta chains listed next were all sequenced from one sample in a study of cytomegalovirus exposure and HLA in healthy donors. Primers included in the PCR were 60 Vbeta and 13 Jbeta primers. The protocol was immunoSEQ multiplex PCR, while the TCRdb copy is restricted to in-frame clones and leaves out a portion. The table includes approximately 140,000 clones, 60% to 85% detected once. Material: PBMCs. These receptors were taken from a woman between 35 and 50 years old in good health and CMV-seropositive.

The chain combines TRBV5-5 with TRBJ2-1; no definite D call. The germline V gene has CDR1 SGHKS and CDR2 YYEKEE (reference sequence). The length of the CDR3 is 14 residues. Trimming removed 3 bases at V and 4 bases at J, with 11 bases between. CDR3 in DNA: TGTGCCAGCAGCTCCCTCCGCGGATACAATGAGCAGTTCTTC. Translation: CASSSLRGYNEQFF. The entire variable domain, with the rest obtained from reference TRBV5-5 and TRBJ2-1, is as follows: DAGVTQSPTHLIKTRGQQVTLRCSPISGHKSVSWYQQVLGQGPQFIFQYYEKEERGRGNFPDRFSARQFPNYSSELNVNALLLGDSALYLCASSSLRGYNEQFFGPGTRLTVL.

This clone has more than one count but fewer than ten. Here the CDR3 DNA reads TGTGCCAGCAGCGCCCAGTCAGCGACTGGAGCCGAGCAGTACTTC. Translation: CASSAQSATGAEQYF. The V gene is TRBV9, the J gene TRBJ2-5; unclear D gene. The J call is uncertain, as TRBJ2-7 better fits the DNA end. The CDR3 runs 15 residues. Per the germline V gene, CDR1 is SGDLS and CDR2 is YYNGEE.

The CDR3 DNA follows: TGTGCCAGCAGTGAATTCAGGGCCACCGGGGAGCTGTTTTTT. This codes for CASSEFRATGELFF. The V and J genes are TRBV6-1 and TRBJ2-2, with D perhaps TRBD1 (5 bases). Between the trimmed V and J ends, which lost 2 bases and 4 bases, there was a span of 8 bases. The CDR3 spans 14 residues. In germline, CDR1 is MNHNS, CDR2 SASEGT.

The chain's CDR3 is CASRASGVHGELFF. Here the CDR3 DNA reads TGTGCCAGCAGGGCTAGCGGGGTTCACGGGGAGCTGTTTTTT. The rearrangement links TRBV6-5 to TRBJ2-2, with 9 bases that match TRBD2. Germline V gene lookup returns CDR1 MNHEY and CDR2 SVGAGI. Losses at the gene ends were 6 bases for V and 7 bases for J; bases not matched to a gene: 6. The CDR3 has 14 residues.

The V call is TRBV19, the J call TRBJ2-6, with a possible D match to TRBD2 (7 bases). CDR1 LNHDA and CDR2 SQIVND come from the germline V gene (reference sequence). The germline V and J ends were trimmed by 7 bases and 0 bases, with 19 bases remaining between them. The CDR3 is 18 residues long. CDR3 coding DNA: TGTGCCAGTACCTCACAGGGATCGGGGGGCTCTGGGGCCAACGTCCTGACTTTC. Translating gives CASTSQGSGGSGANVLTF.

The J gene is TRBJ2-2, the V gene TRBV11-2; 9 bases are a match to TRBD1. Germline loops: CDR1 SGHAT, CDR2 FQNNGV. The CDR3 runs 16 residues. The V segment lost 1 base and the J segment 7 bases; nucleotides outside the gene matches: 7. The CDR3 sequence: CASSLAGGTGIGELFF. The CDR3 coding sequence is TGTGCCAGCAGCTTAGCCGGCGGGACAGGGATCGGGGAGCTGTTTTTT.

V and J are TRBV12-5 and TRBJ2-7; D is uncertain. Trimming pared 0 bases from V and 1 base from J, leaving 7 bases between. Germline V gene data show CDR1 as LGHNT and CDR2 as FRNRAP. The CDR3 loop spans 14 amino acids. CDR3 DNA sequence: TGTGCTAGTGGTTTGGTGGCCGAATCCTACGAGCAGTACTTC. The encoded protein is CASGLVAESYEQYF.

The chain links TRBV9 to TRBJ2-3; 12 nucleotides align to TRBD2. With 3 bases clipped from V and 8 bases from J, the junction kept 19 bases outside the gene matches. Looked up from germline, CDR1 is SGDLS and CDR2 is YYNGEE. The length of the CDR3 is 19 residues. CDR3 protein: CASSAQTRIPSGGAGTQYF. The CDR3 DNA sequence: TGTGCCAGCAGCGCGCAAACCAGAATCCCTAGCGGGGGGGCCGGTACGCAGTATTTT.

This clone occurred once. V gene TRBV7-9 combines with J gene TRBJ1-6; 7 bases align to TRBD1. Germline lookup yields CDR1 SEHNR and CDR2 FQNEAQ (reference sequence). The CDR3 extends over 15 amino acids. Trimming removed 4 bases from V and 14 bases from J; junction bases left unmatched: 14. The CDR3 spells CASSSSGTADPALHF. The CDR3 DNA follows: TGTGCCAGCAGCTCCTCCGGGACAGCAGATCCGGCCCTCCACTTT.

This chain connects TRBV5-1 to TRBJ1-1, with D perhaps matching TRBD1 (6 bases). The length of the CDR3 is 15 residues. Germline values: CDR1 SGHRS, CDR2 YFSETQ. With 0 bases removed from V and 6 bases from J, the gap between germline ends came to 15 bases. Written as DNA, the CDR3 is TGCGCCAGCAGCTTGGCCGGGCAGGGGAGTCCTGAAGCTTTCTTT. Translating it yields CASSLAGQGSPEAFF.

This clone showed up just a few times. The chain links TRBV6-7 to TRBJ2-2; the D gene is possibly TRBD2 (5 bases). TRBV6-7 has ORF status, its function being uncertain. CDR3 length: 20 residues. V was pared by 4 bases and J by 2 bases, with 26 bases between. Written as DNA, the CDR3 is TGTGCCAGCAGTTCGACCGATGGCCGGGGAGAAGCCCTCAACACCGGGGAGCTGTTTTTT. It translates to CASSSTDGRGEALNTGELFF.

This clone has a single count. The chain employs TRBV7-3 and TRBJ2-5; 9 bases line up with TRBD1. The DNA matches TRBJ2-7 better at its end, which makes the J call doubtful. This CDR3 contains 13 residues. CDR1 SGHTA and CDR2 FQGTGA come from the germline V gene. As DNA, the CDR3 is TGTGCCAGCAGCCTACAGGGGGCCAACGAGCAGTACTTC. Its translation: CASSLQGANEQYF.

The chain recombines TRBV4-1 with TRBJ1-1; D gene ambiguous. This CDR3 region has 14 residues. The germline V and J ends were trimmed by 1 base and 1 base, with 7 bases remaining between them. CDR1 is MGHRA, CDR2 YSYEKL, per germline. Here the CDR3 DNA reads TGCGCCAGCAGCCAAGTCAGGCAGAACACTGAAGCTTTCTTT. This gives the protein CASSQVRQNTEAFF.

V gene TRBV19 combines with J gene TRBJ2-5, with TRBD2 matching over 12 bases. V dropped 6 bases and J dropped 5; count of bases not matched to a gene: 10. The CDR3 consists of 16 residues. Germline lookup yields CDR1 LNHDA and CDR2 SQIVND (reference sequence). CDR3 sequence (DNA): TGTGCCAGTAGAAGACTAGCGGGGGCCGGGAGTGAGACCCAGTACTTC. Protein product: CASRRLAGAGSETQYF.

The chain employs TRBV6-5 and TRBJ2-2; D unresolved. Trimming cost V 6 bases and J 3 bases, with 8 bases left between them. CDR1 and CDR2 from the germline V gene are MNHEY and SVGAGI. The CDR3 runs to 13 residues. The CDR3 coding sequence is TGTGCCAGCAGCACTATCTACACCGGGGAGCTGTTTTTT. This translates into CASSTIYTGELFF.

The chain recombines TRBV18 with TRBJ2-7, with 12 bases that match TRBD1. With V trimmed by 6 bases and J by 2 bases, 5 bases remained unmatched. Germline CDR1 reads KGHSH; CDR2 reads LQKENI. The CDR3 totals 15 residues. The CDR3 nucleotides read TGTGCCAGCTCCCCCGGGACAGGGGGCCCCTACGAGCAGTACTTC. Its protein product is CASSPGTGGPYEQYF.

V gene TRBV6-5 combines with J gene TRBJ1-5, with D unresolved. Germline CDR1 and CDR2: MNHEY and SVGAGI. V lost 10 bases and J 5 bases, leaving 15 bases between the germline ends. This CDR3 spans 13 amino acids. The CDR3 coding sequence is TGTGCCACCTCACGGTCGCGATATCAGCCCCAGCATTTT. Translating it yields CATSRSRYQPQHF.

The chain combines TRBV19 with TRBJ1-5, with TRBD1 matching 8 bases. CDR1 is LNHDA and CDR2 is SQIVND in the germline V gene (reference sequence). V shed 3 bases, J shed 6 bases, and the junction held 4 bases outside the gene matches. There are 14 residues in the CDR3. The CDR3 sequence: CASSMTGESQPQHF. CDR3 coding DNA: TGTGCCAGTAGTATGACAGGGGAAAGTCAGCCCCAGCATTTT.

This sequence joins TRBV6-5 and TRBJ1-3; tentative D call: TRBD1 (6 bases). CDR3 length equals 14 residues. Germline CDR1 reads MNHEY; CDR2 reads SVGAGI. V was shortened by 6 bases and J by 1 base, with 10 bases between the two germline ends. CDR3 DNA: TGTGCCAGCAGCACAGGGCAGTCTGGAAACACCATATATTTT. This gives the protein CASSTGQSGNTIYF.

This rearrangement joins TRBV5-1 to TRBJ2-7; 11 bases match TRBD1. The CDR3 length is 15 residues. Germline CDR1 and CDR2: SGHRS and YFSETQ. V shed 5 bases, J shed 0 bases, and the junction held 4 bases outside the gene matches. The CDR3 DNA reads TGCGCCAGCAGTAATGGACAGGGGGCCTCCTACGAGCAGTACTTC. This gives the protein CASSNGQGASYEQYF.

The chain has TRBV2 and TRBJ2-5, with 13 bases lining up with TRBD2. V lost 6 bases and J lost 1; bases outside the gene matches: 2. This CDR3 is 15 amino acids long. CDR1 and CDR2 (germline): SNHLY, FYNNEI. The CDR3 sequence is CASSWTSGGQETQYF. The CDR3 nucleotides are TGTGCCAGCAGCTGGACTAGCGGGGGCCAAGAGACCCAGTACTTC.

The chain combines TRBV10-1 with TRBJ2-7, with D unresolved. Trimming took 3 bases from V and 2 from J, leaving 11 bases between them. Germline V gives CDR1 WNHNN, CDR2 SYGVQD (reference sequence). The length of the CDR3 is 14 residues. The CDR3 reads CASSDLNKPYEQYF. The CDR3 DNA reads TGCGCCAGCAGTGATTTAAACAAACCCTACGAGCAGTACTTC.

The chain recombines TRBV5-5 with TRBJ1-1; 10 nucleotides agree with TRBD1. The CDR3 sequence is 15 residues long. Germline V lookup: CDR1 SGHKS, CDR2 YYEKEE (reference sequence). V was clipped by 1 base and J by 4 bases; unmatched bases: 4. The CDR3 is CASSLLGQGSTEAFF. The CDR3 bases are TGTGCCAGCAGCTTGTTGGGACAGGGGTCCACTGAAGCTTTCTTT.

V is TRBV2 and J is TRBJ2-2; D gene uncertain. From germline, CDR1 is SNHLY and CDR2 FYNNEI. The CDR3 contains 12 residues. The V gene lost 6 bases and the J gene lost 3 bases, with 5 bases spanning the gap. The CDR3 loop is CASSRDTGELFF. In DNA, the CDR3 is TGTGCCAGCAGCCGGGACACCGGGGAGCTGTTTTTT.